The rows below give T cell receptor beta chains drawn from one sample of a study of regulatory T cells in long-lasting Graves disease. TCRdb used MiXCR to reprocess the multiplex PCR reads, holding one entry per CDR3 protein. This table has roughly 410,000 distinct CDR3 sequences, approximately 16% appearing once. Separately, the same data were catalogued under a study of T cells in Graves' hyperthyroidism and ophthalmopathy.

The sequencing used peripheral blood mononuclear cells (PBMCs), collected at new diagnosis, from a patient treated with antithyroid drugs. The origin of the receptors is a woman in her 40s with Graves disease. Both conserved end residues are part of each CDR3. D genes are given only for firm matches. Not all rows give a size; the values are once, few, many and, for expanded clones, a class.

J gene	V gene	D gene	clone size	CDR3 protein	CDR3 DNA
TRBJ1-5	TRBV4-1	-	few	CASSYWAVIGSNQPQHF	TGCGCCAGCAGCTATTGGGCAGTCATCGGTAGCAATCAGCCCCAGCATTTT
TRBJ2-7	TRBV29-1	TRBD1	-	CSVELDRGLSYEQYF	TGCAGCGTTGAGCTGGACAGGGGGCTGTCCTACGAGCAGTACTTC
TRBJ2-2	TRBV5-1	-	few	CASSLAYGDTGELFF	TGCGCCAGCAGCTTGGCCTATGGGGACACCGGGGAGCTGTTTTTT
TRBJ2-3	TRBV11-1	TRBD1	-	CASSRRTGTGTDTQYF	TGTGCCAGCAGCCGCCGGACAGGGACGGGGACAGATACGCAGTATTTT
TRBJ1-1	TRBV29-1	TRBD1	-	CSVRQGLNTEAFF	TGCAGCGTTAGACAGGGCCTTAACACTGAAGCTTTCTTT
TRBJ2-2	TRBV6-1	-	many	CASPIGTGELFF	TGTGCCAGCCCCATAGGGACCGGGGAGCTGTTTTTT
TRBJ1-1	TRBV28	-	many	CASSPGGGTEAFF	TGTGCCAGCAGCCCGGGCGGTGGGACTGAAGCTTTCTTT
TRBJ2-1	TRBV29-1	TRBD1	many	CSINGQAYNEQFF	TGCAGCATAAACGGACAGGCCTACAATGAGCAGTTCTTC
TRBJ2-1	TRBV15	-	many	CATSRVGTNPYNEQFF	TGTGCCACCAGCAGAGTGGGGACAAACCCCTACAATGAGCAGTTCTTC
TRBJ1-1	TRBV7-2	TRBD1	many	CASSETGGITEAFF	TGTGCCAGCAGCGAGACAGGGGGTATCACTGAAGCTTTCTTT
TRBJ1-4	TRBV12-3/TRBV12-4	-	many	CASSKVARLEKLFF	TGTGCCAGCAGCAAGGTGGCGAGGCTCGAAAAACTGTTTTTT
TRBJ2-5	TRBV7-8	TRBD2	-	CASSLTPSGRAHLGTQYF	TGTGCCAGCAGCTTAACGCCTAGCGGGAGGGCCCACCTCGGGACCCAGTACTTC
TRBJ2-3	TRBV3-1	TRBD1	-	CASSRDRASRTDTQYF	TGTGCCAGCAGTAGGGACAGGGCCTCCCGCACAGATACGCAGTATTTT
TRBJ1-6	TRBV6-1	-	few	CASSVEQSYNSPLHF	TGTGCCAGCAGTGTGGAACAGAGCTATAATTCACCCCTCCACTTT
TRBJ2-4	TRBV7-9	-	many	CASSSSPEHRRDF	TGTGCCAGCAGTTCCTCCCCCGAGCATCGGCGGGACTTC
TRBJ2-7	TRBV12-3/TRBV12-4	TRBD1	many	CASSWGQFSYEQYF	TGTGCCAGCAGCTGGGGACAGTTCTCCTACGAGCAGTACTTC
TRBJ2-2	TRBV19	TRBD1	many	CASSIYRGTGELFF	TGTGCCAGTAGTATTTACAGGGGGACCGGGGAGCTGTTTTTT
TRBJ2-1	TRBV20-1	TRBD2	few	CSAISGGYNEQFF	TGCAGTGCTATTAGCGGGGGGTACAATGAGCAGTTCTTC
TRBJ2-1	TRBV7-9	TRBD2	-	CASSLVAGVENEQFF	TGTGCCAGCAGCTTAGTAGCGGGAGTGGAAAATGAGCAGTTCTTC
TRBJ1-5	TRBV12-3/TRBV12-4	-	many	CASSLLGREDQPQHF	TGTGCCAGCAGTTTATTGGGCAGGGAGGATCAGCCCCAGCATTTT
TRBJ1-3	TRBV27	-	many	CASSPGHLLSGNTIYF	TGTGCCAGCAGCCCGGGACACCTACTCTCTGGAAACACCATATATTTT
TRBJ1-4	TRBV12-3/TRBV12-4	-	many	CASSPEGLPKGEKLFF	TGTGCCAGCAGTCCCGAGGGTCTTCCGAAGGGTGAAAAACTGTTTTTT
TRBJ1-2	TRBV12-3/TRBV12-4	-	many	CASSSAFDGYTF	TGTGCCAGCAGTTCGGCGTTTGATGGCTACACCTTC
TRBJ2-1	TRBV7-9	TRBD2	many	CASSLAGGPNNEQFF	TGTGCCAGCAGCCTAGCGGGAGGGCCCAACAATGAGCAGTTCTTC
TRBJ2-5	TRBV9	TRBD2	-	CASSESGLGQETQYF	TGTGCCAGCAGCGAAAGCGGACTAGGACAAGAGACCCAGTACTTC
TRBJ2-1	TRBV12-5	-	many	CASGLGSGNTYNEQFF	TGTGCTAGTGGTTTGGGCTCGGGCAATACCTACAATGAGCAGTTCTTC
TRBJ2-1	TRBV29-1	-	many	CSVRRQVSYNEQFF	TGCAGCGTTAGACGACAGGTCTCCTACAATGAGCAGTTCTTC
TRBJ2-1	TRBV10-3	-	-	CAIEGNHNEQFF	TGTGCCATCGAAGGGAACCACAATGAGCAGTTCTTC
TRBJ2-7	TRBV7-9	TRBD2	many	CASSPWTSGSTEQYF	TGTGCCAGCAGCCCCTGGACTAGCGGGAGCACCGAGCAGTACTTC
TRBJ1-4	TRBV7-8	-	-	CASSRLGEKLFF	TGTGCCAGCAGCCGACTGGGGGAAAAACTGTTTTTT
TRBJ2-2	TRBV5-5	-	-	CASSSGSPSGELFF	TGTGCCAGCAGCTCCGGGAGTCCGAGCGGGGAGCTGTTTTTT
TRBJ1-4	TRBV28	-	few	CASEKDTNEKLFF	TGTGCCAGCGAAAAGGACACTAATGAAAAACTGTTTTTT
TRBJ2-1	TRBV20-1	-	many	CSARGRYWSSYNEQFF	TGCAGTGCTAGAGGACGTTACTGGAGCTCCTACAATGAGCAGTTCTTC
TRBJ2-7	TRBV10-3	-	many	CAISDYGATEQYF	TGTGCCATCAGTGATTACGGGGCCACCGAGCAGTACTTC
TRBJ2-2	TRBV7-9	TRBD2	-	CASSPPSGIITGELFF	TGTGCCAGCAGCCCCCCTAGCGGGATAATCACCGGGGAGCTGTTTTTT
TRBJ2-5	TRBV30	TRBD1	many	CAWSGQGARETQYF	TGTGCCTGGAGTGGGCAGGGGGCGCGGGAGACCCAGTACTTC
TRBJ1-1	TRBV12-3/TRBV12-4	-	many	CASSLEEGPNEAFF	TGTGCCAGCAGTTTAGAAGAGGGGCCGAATGAAGCTTTCTTT